The source of this TCR beta chain is a study of T cells in Graves' hyperthyroidism and ophthalmopathy. Points from the study as a whole: Researchers found most expanded thyroid clonotypes above 0.001 in blood as well. With a median lead of approximately 6 months before onset, the model predicted ophthalmopathy.

Deletions cut 6 bases from V and 5 bases from J, with 16 bases between. This CDR3 is built from 13 residues. Germline assignment: CDR1 DFQATT and CDR2 SNEGSKA (reference sequence). TCR beta CDR3 regions were amplified from RNA. HTBI primers were employed in a first-round RT-PCR of the TCR CDR3. TCRdb called the multiplex PCR reads again in MiXCR, with one record for every CDR3 protein. The sample holds hundreds of thousands of distinct CDR3 sequences; roughly 14% are singletons and the top ten take 13%. The table lists this clonotype with many counts. As yet, its antigen is unknown. The rearrangement links TRBV20-1 to TRBJ2-5, with a tentative D call TRBD2 (5 bases). The origin of this receptor is a man aged 18 to 29 with Graves' ophthalmopathy. Sequencing used blood. Here the CDR3 DNA reads TGCAGTGCCCCTGGCGGGTCCCGGGAGACCCAGTACTTC. Translating gives CSAPGGSRETQYF.